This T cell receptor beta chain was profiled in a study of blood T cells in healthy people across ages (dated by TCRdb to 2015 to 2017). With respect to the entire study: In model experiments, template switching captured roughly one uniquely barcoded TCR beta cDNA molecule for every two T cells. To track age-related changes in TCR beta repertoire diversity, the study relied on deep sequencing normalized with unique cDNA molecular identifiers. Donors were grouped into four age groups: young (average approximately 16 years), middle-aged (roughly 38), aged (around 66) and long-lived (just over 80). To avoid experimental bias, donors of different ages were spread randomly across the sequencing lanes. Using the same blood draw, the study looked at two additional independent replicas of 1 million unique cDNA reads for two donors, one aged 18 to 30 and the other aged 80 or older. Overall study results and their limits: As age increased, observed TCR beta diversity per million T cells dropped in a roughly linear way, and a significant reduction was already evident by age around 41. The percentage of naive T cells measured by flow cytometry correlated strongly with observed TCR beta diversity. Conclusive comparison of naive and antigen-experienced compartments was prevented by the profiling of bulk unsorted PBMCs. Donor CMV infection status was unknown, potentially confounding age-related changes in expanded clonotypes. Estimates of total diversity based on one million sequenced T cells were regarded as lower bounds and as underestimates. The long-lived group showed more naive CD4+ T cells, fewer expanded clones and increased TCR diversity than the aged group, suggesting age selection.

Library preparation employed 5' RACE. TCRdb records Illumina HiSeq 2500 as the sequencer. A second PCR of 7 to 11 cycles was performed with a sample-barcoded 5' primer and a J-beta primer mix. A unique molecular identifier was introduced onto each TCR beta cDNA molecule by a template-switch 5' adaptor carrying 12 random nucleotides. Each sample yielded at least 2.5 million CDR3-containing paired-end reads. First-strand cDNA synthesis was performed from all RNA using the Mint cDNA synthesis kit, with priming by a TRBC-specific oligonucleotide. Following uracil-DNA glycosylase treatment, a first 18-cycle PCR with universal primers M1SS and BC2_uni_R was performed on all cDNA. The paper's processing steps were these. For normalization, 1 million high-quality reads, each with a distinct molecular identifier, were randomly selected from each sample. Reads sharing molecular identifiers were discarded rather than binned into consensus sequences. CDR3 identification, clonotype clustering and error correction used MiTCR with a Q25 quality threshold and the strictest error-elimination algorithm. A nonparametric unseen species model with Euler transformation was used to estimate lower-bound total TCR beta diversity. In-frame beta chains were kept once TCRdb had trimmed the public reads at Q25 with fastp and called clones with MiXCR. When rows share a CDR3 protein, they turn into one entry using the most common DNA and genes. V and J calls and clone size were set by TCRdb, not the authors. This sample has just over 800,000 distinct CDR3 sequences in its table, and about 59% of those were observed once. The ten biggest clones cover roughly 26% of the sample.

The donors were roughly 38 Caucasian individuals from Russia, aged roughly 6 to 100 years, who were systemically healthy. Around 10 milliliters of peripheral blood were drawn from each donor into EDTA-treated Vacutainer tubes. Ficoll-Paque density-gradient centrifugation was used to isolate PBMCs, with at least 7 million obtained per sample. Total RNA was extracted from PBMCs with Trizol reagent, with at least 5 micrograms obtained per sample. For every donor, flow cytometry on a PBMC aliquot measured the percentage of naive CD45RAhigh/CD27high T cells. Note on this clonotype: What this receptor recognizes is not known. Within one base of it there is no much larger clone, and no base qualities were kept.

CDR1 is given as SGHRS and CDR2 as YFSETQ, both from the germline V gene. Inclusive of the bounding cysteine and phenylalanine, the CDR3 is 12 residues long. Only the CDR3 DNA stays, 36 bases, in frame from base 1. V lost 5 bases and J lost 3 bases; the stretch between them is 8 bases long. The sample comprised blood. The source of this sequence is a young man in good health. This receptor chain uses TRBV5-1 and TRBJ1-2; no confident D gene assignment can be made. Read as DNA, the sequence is TGCGCCAGCAGGACGGAAGACTATGGCTACACCTTC. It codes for CASRTEDYGYTF.